This TCR beta chain was obtained from a study of T cell responses to AZD1222 COVID-19 vaccine. Whole-study results and caveats: Seropositive status at baseline applied to only five or six AZD1222 recipients. Variant regions that are unmutated are reportedly the target of nearly half of spike-specific TCRs. There were mostly white British donors and more females than males, and clonal diversity was possibly underestimated.

The CDR3 runs 16 residues. The V and J ends lost 0 bases and 4 bases, in that order; junction bases with no gene match: 1. Germline values: CDR1 SGHRS, CDR2 YFSETQ. Note on this clone: Its antigen remains unidentified.

TCRdb's table, derived via immunoSEQ multiplex PCR, lists solely in-frame clones and lacks some. The sample shows about 160,000 clones, roughly 94% of them seen only once. The chain joins TRBV5-1 to TRBJ2-3; TRBD2 matches 14 bases. The TCR sequence derives from an adult in good health. Sequenced here: peripheral blood, sampled on day 0 of MenACWY control vaccination. CDR3 DNA sequence: TGCGCCAGCAGCTTGGCGGGACTAGCGGGAGCAGATACGCAGTATTTT. Its translation is CASSLAGLAGADTQYF.